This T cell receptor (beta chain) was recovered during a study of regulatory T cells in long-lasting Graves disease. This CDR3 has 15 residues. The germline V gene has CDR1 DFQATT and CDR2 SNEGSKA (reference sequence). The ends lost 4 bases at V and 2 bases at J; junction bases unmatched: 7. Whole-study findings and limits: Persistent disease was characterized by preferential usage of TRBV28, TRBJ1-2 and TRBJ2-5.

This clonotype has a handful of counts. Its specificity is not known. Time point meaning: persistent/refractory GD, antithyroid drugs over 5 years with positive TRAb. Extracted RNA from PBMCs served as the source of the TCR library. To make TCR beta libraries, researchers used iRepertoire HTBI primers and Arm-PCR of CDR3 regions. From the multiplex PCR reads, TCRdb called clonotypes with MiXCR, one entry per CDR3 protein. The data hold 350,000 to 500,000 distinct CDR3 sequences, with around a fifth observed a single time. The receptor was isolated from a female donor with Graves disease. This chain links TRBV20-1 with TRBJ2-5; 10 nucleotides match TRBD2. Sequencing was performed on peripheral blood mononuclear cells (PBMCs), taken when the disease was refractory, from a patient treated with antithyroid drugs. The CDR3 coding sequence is TGCAGTGCTACCCTTCTAGCGGGAGCGCAAGAGACCCAGTACTTC. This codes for CSATLLAGAQETQYF.